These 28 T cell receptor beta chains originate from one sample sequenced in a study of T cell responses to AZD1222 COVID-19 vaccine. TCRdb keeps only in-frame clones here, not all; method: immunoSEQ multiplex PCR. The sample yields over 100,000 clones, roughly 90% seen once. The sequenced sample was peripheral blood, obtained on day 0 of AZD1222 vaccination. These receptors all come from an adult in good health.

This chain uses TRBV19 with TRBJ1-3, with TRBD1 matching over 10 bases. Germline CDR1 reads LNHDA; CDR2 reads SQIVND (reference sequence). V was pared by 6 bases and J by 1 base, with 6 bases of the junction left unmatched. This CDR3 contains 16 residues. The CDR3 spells CASSRDRGSSGNTIYF. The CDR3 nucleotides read TGTGCCAGTAGCCGGGACAGGGGAAGTTCTGGAAACACCATATATTTT.

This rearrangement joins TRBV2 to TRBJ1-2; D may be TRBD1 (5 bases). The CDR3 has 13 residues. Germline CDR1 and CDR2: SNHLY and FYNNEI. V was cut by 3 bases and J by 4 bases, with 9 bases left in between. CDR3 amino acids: CASSEGQGYGYTF. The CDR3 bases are TGTGCCAGCAGTGAGGGCCAGGGCTATGGCTACACCTTC.

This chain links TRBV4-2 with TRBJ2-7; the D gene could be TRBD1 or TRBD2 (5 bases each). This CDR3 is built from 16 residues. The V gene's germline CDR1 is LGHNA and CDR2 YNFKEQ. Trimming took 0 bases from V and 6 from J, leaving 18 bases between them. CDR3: CASSQDGSGFAGEQYF. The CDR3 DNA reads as TGTGCCAGCAGCCAAGATGGTTCAGGGTTTGCGGGCGAGCAGTACTTC.

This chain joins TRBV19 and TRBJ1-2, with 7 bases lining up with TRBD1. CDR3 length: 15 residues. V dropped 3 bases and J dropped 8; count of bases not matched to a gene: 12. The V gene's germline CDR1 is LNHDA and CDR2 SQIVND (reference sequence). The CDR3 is CASSMETGLSIGYTF. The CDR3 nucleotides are TGTGCCAGTAGTATGGAGACAGGGCTATCGATAGGCTACACCTTC.

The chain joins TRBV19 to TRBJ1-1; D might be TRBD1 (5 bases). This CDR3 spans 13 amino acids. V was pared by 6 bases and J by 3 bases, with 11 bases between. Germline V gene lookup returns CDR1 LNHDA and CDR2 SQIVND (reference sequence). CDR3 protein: CASRDSFDTEAFF. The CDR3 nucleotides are TGTGCCAGTAGAGACAGTTTTGACACTGAAGCTTTCTTT.

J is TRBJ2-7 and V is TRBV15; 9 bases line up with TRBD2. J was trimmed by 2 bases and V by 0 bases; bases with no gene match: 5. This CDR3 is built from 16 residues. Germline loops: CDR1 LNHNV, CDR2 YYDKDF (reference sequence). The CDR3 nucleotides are TGTGCCACCAGCAGAGATCGGGCTAGCGGGGCCTACGAGCAGTACTTC. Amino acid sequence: CATSRDRASGAYEQYF.

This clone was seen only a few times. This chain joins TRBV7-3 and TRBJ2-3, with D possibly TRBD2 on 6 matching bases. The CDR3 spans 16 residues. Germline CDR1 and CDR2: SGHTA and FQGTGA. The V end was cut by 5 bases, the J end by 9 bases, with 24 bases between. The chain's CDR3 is CASSETLSGGKATQYF. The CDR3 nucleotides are TGTGCCAGCAGCGAAACACTTAGTGGGGGGAAGGCCACGCAGTATTTT.

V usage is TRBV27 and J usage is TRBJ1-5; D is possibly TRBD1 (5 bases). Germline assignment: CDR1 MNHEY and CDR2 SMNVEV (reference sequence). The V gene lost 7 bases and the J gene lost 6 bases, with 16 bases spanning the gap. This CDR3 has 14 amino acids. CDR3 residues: CASTITTGGQPQHF. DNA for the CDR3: TGTGCCAGCACCATCACCACTGGGGGTCAGCCCCAGCATTTT.

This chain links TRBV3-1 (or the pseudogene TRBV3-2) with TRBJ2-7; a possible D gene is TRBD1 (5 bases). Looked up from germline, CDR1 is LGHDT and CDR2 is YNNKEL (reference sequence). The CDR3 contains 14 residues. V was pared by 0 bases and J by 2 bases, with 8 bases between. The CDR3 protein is CASSQEPGTYEQYF. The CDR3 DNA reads TGTGCCAGCAGCCAAGAGCCAGGGACCTACGAGCAGTACTTC.

The CDR3 spells CASVDRVSLEQYF. In DNA, the CDR3 is TGTGCCAGCGTTGACAGGGTGTCTCTCGAGCAGTACTTC. This chain joins TRBV6-5 and TRBJ2-7; 7 positions match TRBD1. Germline trimming cut 8 bases from V and 6 bases from J; bases unmatched to any gene: 10. Germline CDR1 MNHEY, CDR2 SVGAGI. The CDR3 covers 13 residues.

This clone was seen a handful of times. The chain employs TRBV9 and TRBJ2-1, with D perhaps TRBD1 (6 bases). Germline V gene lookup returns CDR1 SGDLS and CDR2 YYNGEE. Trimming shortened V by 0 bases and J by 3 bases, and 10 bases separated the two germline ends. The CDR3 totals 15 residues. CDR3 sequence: CASSVDGGRYNEQFF. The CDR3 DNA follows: TGTGCCAGCAGCGTAGATGGGGGCCGCTACAATGAGCAGTTCTTC.

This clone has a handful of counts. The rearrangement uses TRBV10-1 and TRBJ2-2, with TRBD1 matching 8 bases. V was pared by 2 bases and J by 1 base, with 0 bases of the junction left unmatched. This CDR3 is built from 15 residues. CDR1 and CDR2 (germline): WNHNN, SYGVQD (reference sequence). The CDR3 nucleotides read TGCGCCAGCAGTGAGGGGACAGGGAACACCGGGGAGCTGTTTTTT. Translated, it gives CASSEGTGNTGELFF.

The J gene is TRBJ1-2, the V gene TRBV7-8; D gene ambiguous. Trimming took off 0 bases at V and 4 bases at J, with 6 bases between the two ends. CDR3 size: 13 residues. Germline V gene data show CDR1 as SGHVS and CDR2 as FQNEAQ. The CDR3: CASSLATGYGYTF. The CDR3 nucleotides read TGTGCCAGCAGCTTAGCGACGGGCTATGGCTACACCTTC.

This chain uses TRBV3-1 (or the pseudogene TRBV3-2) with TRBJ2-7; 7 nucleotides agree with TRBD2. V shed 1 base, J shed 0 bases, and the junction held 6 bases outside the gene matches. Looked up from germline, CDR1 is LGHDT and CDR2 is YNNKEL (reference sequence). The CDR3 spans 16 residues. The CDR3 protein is CASSQGLSGVSYEQYF. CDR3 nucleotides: TGTGCCAGCAGCCAAGGTCTCAGCGGGGTCTCCTACGAGCAGTACTTC.

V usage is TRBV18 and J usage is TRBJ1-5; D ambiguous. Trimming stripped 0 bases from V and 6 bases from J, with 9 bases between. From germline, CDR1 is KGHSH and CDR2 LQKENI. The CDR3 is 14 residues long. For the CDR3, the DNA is TGTGCCAGCTCACCACCGGGAGCTATTCAGCCCCAGCATTTT. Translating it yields CASSPPGAIQPQHF. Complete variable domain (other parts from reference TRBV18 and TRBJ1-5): NAGVMQNPRHLVRRRGQEARLRCSPMKGHSHVYWYRQLPEEGLKFMVYLQKENIIDESGMPKERFSAEFPKEGPSILRIQQVVRGDSAAYFCASSPPGAIQPQHFGDGTRLSIL.

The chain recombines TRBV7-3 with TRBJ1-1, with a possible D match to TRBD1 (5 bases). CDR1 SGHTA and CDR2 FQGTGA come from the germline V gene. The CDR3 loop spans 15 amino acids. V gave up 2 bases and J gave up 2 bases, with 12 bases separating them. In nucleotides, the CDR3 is TGTGCCAGCAGCTTATTTGGGGGAGACAACACTGAAGCTTTCTTT. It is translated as CASSLFGGDNTEAFF.

In DNA, the CDR3 is TGTGCCAGCTGGGACAGGGGGGCTGGAGGCTACGAGCAGTACTTC. It encodes CASWDRGAGGYEQYF. The rearrangement joins TRBV2 to TRBJ2-7, with 11 bases lining up with TRBD1. Unmatched junction bases numbered 9, after V lost 8 bases and J lost 3 bases. Germline CDR1 reads SNHLY; CDR2 reads FYNNEI. The CDR3 contains 15 residues.

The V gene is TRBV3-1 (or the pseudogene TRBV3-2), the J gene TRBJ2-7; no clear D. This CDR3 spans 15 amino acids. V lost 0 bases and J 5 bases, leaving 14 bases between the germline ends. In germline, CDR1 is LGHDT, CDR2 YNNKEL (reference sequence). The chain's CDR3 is CASSQEASYPDEQYF. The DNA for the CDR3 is TGTGCCAGCAGCCAAGAGGCGTCCTACCCAGACGAGCAGTACTTC.

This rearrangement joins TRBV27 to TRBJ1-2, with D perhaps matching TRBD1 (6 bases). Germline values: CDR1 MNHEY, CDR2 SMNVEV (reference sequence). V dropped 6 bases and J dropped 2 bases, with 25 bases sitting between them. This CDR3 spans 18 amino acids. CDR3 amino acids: CASRTLEGQRHLNYGYTF. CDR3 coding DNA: TGTGCCAGCAGGACCCTCGAAGGACAGAGACATCTCAACTATGGCTACACCTTC.

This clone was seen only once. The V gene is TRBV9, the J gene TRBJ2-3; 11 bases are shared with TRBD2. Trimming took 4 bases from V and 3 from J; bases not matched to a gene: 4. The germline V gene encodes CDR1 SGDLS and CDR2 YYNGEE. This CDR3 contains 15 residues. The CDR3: CASSFLAGGTDTQYF. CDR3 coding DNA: TGTGCCAGCAGCTTTCTAGCGGGGGGTACAGATACGCAGTATTTT.

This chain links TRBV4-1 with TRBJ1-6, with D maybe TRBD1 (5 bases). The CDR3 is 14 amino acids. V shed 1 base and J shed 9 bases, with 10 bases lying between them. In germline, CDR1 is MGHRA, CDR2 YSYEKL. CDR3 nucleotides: TGCGCCAGCAGCCAAGCGGGGGTTGGTTCACCCCTCCACTTT. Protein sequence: CASSQAGVGSPLHF.

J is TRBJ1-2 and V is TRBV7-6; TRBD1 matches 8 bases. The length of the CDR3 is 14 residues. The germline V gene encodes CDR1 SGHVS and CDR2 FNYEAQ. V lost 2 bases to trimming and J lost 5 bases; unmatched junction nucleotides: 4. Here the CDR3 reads CASSLLTGGYGYTF. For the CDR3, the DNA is TGTGCCAGCAGCTTACTAACAGGGGGATATGGCTACACCTTC.

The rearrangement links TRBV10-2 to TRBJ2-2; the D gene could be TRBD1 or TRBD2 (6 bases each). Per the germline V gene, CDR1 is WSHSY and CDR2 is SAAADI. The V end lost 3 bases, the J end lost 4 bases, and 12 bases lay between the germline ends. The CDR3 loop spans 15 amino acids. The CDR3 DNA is TGCGCCAGCAGTGAACAGGGAGGTTTCACCGGGGAGCTGTTTTTT. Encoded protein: CASSEQGGFTGELFF.

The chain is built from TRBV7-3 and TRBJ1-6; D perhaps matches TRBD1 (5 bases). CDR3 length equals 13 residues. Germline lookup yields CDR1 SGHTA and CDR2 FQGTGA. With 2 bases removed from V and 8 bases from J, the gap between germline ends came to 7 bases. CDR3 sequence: CASSLGGDSPLHF. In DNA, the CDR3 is TGTGCCAGCAGCTTAGGGGGGGATTCACCCCTCCACTTT.

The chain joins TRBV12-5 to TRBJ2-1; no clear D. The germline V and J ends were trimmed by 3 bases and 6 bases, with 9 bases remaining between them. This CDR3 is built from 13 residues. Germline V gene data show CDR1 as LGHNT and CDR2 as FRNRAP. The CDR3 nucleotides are TGTGCTAGTGGTTTAGCAAGAGGCAATGAGCAGTTCTTC. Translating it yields CASGLARGNEQFF. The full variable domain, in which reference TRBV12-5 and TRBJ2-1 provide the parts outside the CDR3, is DARVTQTPRHKVTEMGQEVTMRCQPILGHNTVFWYRQTMMQGLELLAYFRNRAPLDDSGMPKDRFSAEMPDATLATLKIQPSEPRDSAVYFCASGLARGNEQFFGPGTRLTVL.

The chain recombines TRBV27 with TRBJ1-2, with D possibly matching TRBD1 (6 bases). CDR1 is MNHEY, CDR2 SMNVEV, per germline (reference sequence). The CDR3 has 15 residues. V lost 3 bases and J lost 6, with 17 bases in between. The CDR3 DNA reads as TGTGCCAGCAGTTTTTTTGCAGGGGATATAGATGGCTACACCTTC. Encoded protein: CASSFFAGDIDGYTF.

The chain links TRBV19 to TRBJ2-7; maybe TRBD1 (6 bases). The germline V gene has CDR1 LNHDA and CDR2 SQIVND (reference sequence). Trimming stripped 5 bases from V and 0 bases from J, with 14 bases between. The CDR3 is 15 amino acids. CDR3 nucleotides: TGTGCCAGTAGTTCGGTTCGGGACACCTCCTACGAGCAGTACTTC. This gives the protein CASSSVRDTSYEQYF.

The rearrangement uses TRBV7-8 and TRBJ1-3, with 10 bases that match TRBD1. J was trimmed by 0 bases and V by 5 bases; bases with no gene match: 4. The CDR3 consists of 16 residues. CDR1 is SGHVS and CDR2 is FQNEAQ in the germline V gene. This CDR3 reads CASSRRDRGSGNTIYF. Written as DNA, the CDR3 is TGTGCCAGCAGCCGCCGGGACAGGGGCTCTGGAAACACCATATATTTT.